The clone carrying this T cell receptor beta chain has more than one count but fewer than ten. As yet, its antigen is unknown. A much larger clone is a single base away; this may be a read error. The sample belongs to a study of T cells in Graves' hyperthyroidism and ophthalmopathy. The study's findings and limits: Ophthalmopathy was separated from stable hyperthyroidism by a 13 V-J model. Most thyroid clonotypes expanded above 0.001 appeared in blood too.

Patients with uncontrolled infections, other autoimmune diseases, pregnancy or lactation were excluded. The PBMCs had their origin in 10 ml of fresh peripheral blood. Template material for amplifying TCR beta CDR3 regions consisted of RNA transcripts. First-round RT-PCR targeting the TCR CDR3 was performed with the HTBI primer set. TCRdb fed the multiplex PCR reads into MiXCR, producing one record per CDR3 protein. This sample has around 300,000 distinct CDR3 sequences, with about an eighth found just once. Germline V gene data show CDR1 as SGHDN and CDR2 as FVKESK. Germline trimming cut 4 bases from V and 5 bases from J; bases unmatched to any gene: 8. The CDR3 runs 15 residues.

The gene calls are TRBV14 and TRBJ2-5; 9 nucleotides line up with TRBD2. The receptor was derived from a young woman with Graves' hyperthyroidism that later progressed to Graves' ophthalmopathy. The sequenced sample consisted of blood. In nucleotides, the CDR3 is TGTGCCAGCAGCCGGAGTAGCGGGAGCGGGGAGACCCAGTACTTC. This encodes CASSRSSGSGETQYF. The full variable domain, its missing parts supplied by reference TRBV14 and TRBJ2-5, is EAGVTQFPSHSVIEKGQTVTLRCDPISGHDNLYWYRRVMGKEIKFLLHFVKESKQDESGMPNNRFLAERTGGTYSTLKVQPAELEDSGVYFCASSRSSGSGETQYFGPGTRLLVL.